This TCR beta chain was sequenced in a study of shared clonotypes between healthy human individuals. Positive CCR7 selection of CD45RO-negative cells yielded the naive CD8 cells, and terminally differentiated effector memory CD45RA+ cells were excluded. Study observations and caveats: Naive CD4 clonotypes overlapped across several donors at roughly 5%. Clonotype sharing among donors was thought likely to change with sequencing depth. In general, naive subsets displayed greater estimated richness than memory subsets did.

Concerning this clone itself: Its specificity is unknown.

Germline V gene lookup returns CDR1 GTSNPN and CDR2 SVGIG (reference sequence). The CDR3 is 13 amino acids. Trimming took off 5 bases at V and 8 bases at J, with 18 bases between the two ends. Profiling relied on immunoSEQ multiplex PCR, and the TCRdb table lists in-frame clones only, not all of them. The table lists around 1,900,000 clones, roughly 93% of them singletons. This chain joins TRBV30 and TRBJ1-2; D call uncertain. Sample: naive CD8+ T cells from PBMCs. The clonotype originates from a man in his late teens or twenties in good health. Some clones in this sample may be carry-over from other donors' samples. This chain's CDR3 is CAWYLDWWEGYTF. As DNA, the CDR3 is TGTGCCTGGTACCTCGACTGGTGGGAGGGCTACACCTTC. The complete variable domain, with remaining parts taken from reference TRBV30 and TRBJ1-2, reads SQTIHQWPATLVQPVGSPLSLECTVEGTSNPNLYWYRQAAGRGLQLLFYSVGIGQISSEVPQNLSASRPQDRQFILSSKKLLLSDSGFYLCAWYLDWWEGYTFGSGTRLTVV.